This T cell receptor (beta chain) appears in the sequencing data of a study of T cells expressing NK-cell markers. Across the whole study: Underlying the TCR beta repertoires were sorted CD3+CD56+NKG2C+, CD3+CD56+NKG2C- and CD3+CD56-NKG2C+ T cells.

This CDR3 is built from 14 residues. CDR1 is LGHDT and CDR2 is YNNKEL in the germline V gene (reference sequence). With the 5' RACE reads reprocessed, TCRdb shows one record per CDR3 protein and no DNA. In total, the table holds fewer than 400,000 distinct CDR3 sequences. Study-wide findings and caveats: In about 6 donors, dominant CD3+CD56+NKG2C+ clonotypes ranked among the top 10 CD8+ clonotypes.

Of note for this clonotype: Its antigen remains unidentified.

The specimen was blood T cells: a sorted CD56 or NKG2C T cell subset, CD4+ or CD8+ T cells, or bulk PBMC T cells (not recorded which). The sequence came from a man between 18 and 69 years old in good health. The chain has TRBV3-1 and TRBJ2-7. CDR3 amino acids: CASSRIPGPYEQYF.